This paragraph reports one TCR beta chain. The source of the sample is a study of CD8 T cells in Susac syndrome. When the RNA was reverse transcribed, random hexamers were used with an input of roughly 0.45 to 1 ug. TCRdb reanalysed the immunoSEQ multiplex PCR reads using MiXCR and keeps one entry per CDR3 protein. The table has some 110,000 distinct CDR3 sequences, more than 85% seen once; the top ten hold roughly 0.32%. Sample: CD8+ T cells from PBMCs. This receptor was taken from a human donor with multiple sclerosis.

This CDR3 is CASSPGGGNYGYTF. The CDR3, as DNA: TGTGCCAGCAGCCCCGGCGGGGGTAACTATGGCTACACCTTC. This chain connects TRBV13 to TRBJ1-2; possible D gene TRBD1, 5 bases. CDR3 length equals 14 residues. Trimming left V 5 bases short and J 1 base short, with 11 bases between. Germline V gives CDR1 PRHDT, CDR2 FYEKMQ (reference sequence).